Following are 16 T cell receptor beta chains from one sample sequenced in a study of regulatory T cells in long-lasting Graves disease. TCR beta libraries were built with iRepertoire HTBI primers and Arm-PCR of CDR3 regions. TCRdb re-derived calls from the multiplex PCR reads in MiXCR, one entry per CDR3 protein. The top ten hold roughly 9.3% of the sample, which has about 520,000 distinct CDR3 sequences, more than 10% seen once. Time point described: newly diagnosed GD, antithyroid drugs for less than 3 months. RNA isolated from PBMCs was used to make the TCR library. The same data also contributed to another study, on T cells in Graves' hyperthyroidism and ophthalmopathy.

The sample here was peripheral blood mononuclear cells (PBMCs), taken at new diagnosis, from a patient treated with antithyroid drugs. Receptors were obtained from a woman in her twenties or thirties with Graves disease.

This clonotype showed up many times. The rearrangement links TRBV12-3 or TRBV12-4 to TRBJ2-7, with TRBD1 identical over 7 bases. Trimming removed 2 bases from V and 1 base from J; junction bases left unmatched: 2. The CDR3 runs 14 residues. This CDR3 is CASSLSGQSYEQYF. The CDR3 DNA follows: TGTGCCAGCAGTTTATCGGGACAGTCCTACGAGCAGTACTTC.

This clonotype was observed at least ten times. This chain joins TRBV18 and TRBJ2-1, with TRBD2 matching 10 bases. With V trimmed by 3 bases and J by 8 bases, 13 bases remained unmatched. Germline values: CDR1 KGHSH, CDR2 LQKENI. This CDR3 region has 17 residues. In DNA, the CDR3 is TGTGCCAGCTCACCCAGCCTGAGCGGGAGGGCCCTCGATGAGCAGTTCTTC. This gives the protein CASSPSLSGRALDEQFF.

Comment on this clonotype: A much larger clone lies a single base off, so this may be a read error. The chain links TRBV18 to TRBJ2-7, with TRBD2 matching over 10 bases. Germline loops: CDR1 KGHSH, CDR2 LQKENI. V shed 7 bases, J shed 3 bases, and the junction held 9 bases outside the gene matches. CDR3 length equals 15 residues. The CDR3 is CASLQGLASHYEQYF. Here the CDR3 DNA reads TGTGCCAGCTTACAGGGACTAGCGAGCCACTACGAGCAGTACTTC.

This clonotype was detected ten times or more. The rearrangement joins TRBV20-1 to TRBJ1-3; 8 bases agree with TRBD1. This CDR3 spans 14 amino acids. The J segment lost 2 bases and the V segment lost 6 bases, leaving 6 bases of the junction unmatched. The V gene's germline CDR1 is DFQATT and CDR2 SNEGSKA (reference sequence). CDR3 protein: CSATLRGPGNTIYF. Written as DNA, the CDR3 is TGCAGTGCGACACTCAGGGGGCCTGGAAACACCATATATTTT.

This clonotype has more than one count but fewer than ten. The J gene is TRBJ2-7, the V gene TRBV6-1, with D perhaps TRBD1 or TRBD2 (5 bases each). CDR3 size: 13 residues. Germline CDR1 and CDR2: MNHNS and SASEGT. Trimming took off 7 bases at V and 6 bases at J, with 16 bases between the two ends. The CDR3 region has the DNA TGTGCCAGCATCGAGGGACCCTATCGCGAGCAGTACTTC. It codes for CASIEGPYREQYF.

In its sample, this clonotype was seen many times. The V and J genes are TRBV19 and TRBJ1-5; D unresolved. The V end was cut by 7 bases, the J end by 7 bases, with 20 bases between. This CDR3 has 15 residues. The germline V gene encodes CDR1 LNHDA and CDR2 SQIVND (reference sequence). This chain's CDR3 is CASTTLTREGQPQHF. The DNA of the CDR3 is TGTGCCAGTACCACTCTTACAAGGGAGGGCCAGCCCCAGCATTTT.

This clonotype occurred a few times. The rearrangement uses TRBV6-1 and TRBJ2-5, with D tentatively TRBD1 (5 bases). Germline V gives CDR1 MNHNS, CDR2 SASEGT. V was shortened by 10 bases and J by 2 bases, with 14 bases between the two germline ends. The CDR3 runs to 13 residues. The CDR3 nucleotides are TGTGCCATCAGACAGCCTCTACAAGAGACCCAGTACTTC. This sequence encodes CAIRQPLQETQYF.

V gene TRBV29-1 combines with J gene TRBJ1-2; D is possibly TRBD1 (6 bases). CDR3 size: 13 residues. Trimming shortened V by 6 bases and J by 5 bases, and 16 bases separated the two germline ends. Germline V gene sequence: CDR1 SQVTM, CDR2 ANQGSEA. Here the CDR3 reads CSVMRTDLYGYTF. CDR3 bases: TGCAGCGTCATGAGGACAGATTTGTATGGCTACACCTTC.

The V call is TRBV4-3, the J call TRBJ2-1; unclear D gene. Germline CDR1 LGHNA, CDR2 YSLEER. V lost 0 bases, J lost 0 bases, and 12 bases lay in between. The CDR3 sequence is 17 residues long. In DNA, the CDR3 is TGCGCCAGCAGCCAAGATTGGAGCCCAACCTCCTACAATGAGCAGTTCTTC. It encodes CASSQDWSPTSYNEQFF.

This clonotype was counted between two and nine times. The chain is built from TRBV7-2 and TRBJ2-2, with 10 bases fitting TRBD2. Germline V gives CDR1 SGHTA, CDR2 FQGNSA. The CDR3 is 18 amino acids. The V and J ends lost 4 bases and 5 bases, in that order; junction bases with no gene match: 13. The CDR3 loop reads CASSSLGGAGGETGELFF. CDR3 in DNA: TGTGCCAGCAGCTCCCTCGGGGGAGCGGGAGGGGAAACCGGGGAGCTGTTTTTT. The whole variable domain, remainder taken from reference TRBV7-2 and TRBJ2-2, is GAGVSQSPSNKVTEKGKDVELRCDPISGHTALYWYRQSLGQGLEFLIYFQGNSAPDKSGLPSDRFSAERTGGSVSTLTIQRTQQEDSAVYLCASSSLGGAGGETGELFFGEGSRLTVL.

This clonotype has a count of ten or more. The genes are TRBV2 and TRBJ1-2; D not resolved. Germline V gene sequence: CDR1 SNHLY, CDR2 FYNNEI. The CDR3 length is 15 residues. The V end lost 3 bases, the J end lost 3 bases, and 14 bases lay between the germline ends. CDR3 sequence: CASSDSVGAYYGYTF. In DNA form, the CDR3 reads TGTGCCAGCAGTGATAGTGTGGGAGCTTACTATGGCTACACCTTC.

The rearrangement links TRBV2 to TRBJ2-2, with D perhaps matching TRBD2 (6 bases). The germline gives CDR1 SNHLY, CDR2 FYNNEI. The CDR3 runs to 14 residues. With 7 bases removed from V and 2 bases from J, the gap between germline ends came to 11 bases. As DNA, the CDR3 is TGTGCCAGCACGGGGGACGGAAACACCGGGGAGCTGTTTTTT. Protein sequence: CASTGDGNTGELFF.

This clonotype was recorded at least ten times. V and J are TRBV19 and TRBJ1-1; D may be TRBD1 (5 bases). The CDR3 is 15 amino acids. The germline V gene has CDR1 LNHDA and CDR2 SQIVND (reference sequence). V shed 8 bases and J shed 1 base, with 17 bases lying between them. The CDR3 DNA reads as TGTGCCAGTTACCCCGGGACGGCGGCGAACACTGAAGCTTTCTTT. This encodes CASYPGTAANTEAFF.

This clonotype was recorded at least ten times. The CDR3 sequence: CASSPQGASTEAFF. The CDR3, as DNA: TGCGCCAGCAGCCCCCAGGGGGCGAGCACTGAAGCTTTCTTT. The chain employs TRBV5-1 and TRBJ1-1, with 8 bases lining up with TRBD1. Germline loops: CDR1 SGHRS, CDR2 YFSETQ. J lost 4 bases, V lost 4 bases, and 6 bases had no gene match. This CDR3 comprises 14 residues.

This clonotype has only a few counts. The J gene is TRBJ2-7, the V gene TRBV4-3; the match to TRBD2 covers 9 bases. J gave up 2 bases and V 5 bases, and 7 bases lay outside the gene matches. Germline V gene data show CDR1 as LGHNA and CDR2 as YSLEER. This CDR3 has 15 amino acids. Here the CDR3 DNA reads TGCGCCAGCAGCGAAACTAGCGGGCCCCCCTACGAGCAGTACTTC. It yields the protein CASSETSGPPYEQYF.

About this clonotype: A junction boundary mismatches the germline segment, possibly from a read error. The V and J genes are TRBV28 and TRBJ2-1, with 7 bases aligning to TRBD2. Germline V CDR1 and CDR2: MDHEN, SYDVKM. This CDR3 contains 15 residues. The CDR3 region is CASGILAESYSEQFF. The DNA of the CDR3 is TGTGCCAGCGGCATTCTAGCGGAGTCCTACAGTGAGCAGTTCTTC.